The entry below describes one T cell receptor (beta chain). Time point of the sample: after dendritic cell vaccination, including at tumor progression/relapse. All glioblastoma patients lacked an isocitrate dehydrogenase mutation. The assay was immunoSEQ multiplex PCR, and TCRdb's table has in-frame clones only and misses some. The repertoire holds about 100,000 clones, with around 80% as singletons. The CDR3 runs 13 residues. With 7 bases removed from V and 6 bases from J, the gap between germline ends came to 12 bases. The germline gives CDR1 WSHSY, CDR2 SAAADI. This record belongs to a study of glioma-infiltrating T cells after dendritic cell vaccination.

The sequence derives from a human donor with glioblastoma. V and J are TRBV10-2 and TRBJ2-2, with TRBD1 as a possible D gene (6 bases). The starting material was blood, obtained after dendritic cell vaccination. The CDR3 DNA reads TGCGCCAGCAAGGACAGAGCGCCCGGGGAGCTGTTTTTT. It codes for CASKDRAPGELFF.